These T cell receptor beta chains were read from a single sample in a study of neurological immune-mediated disorders. Each CDR3 protein is one row after TCRdb ran MiXCR on the 5' RACE reads. The table records over 25,000 distinct CDR3 sequences, under 25% of them present only once. Sequenced: PBMCs. These receptors came from a woman aged 60 to 75 in good health. Each CDR3 is given with its conserved first and last residue. A D gene is named only where the DNA matches it firmly. Size values are once, few and many counts, or a class for expanded clones, and some rows have none.

D gene,CDR3 length,clone size,J gene,V gene,CDR3 protein,CDR3 DNA
NA,14,many,TRBJ1-3,TRBV5-1,CASSFQGEGNTIYF,TGCGCCAGCAGCTTCCAGGGCGAAGGAAACACCATATATTTT
TRBD1,16,many,TRBJ2-3,TRBV20-1,CSARGGLQAHTDTQYF,TGCAGTGCCAGAGGGGGCCTACAGGCACACACAGATACGCAGTATTTT
NA,15,many,TRBJ2-1,TRBV5-5,CASSSLPEAYNEQFF,TGTGCCAGCAGCTCCCTGCCAGAAGCCTACAATGAGCAGTTCTTC
NA,14,medium-sized,TRBJ2-7,TRBV7-2,CASSPRGTHYEQYF,TGTGCCAGCAGCCCCCGGGGGACCCACTACGAGCAGTACTTC
NA,16,many,TRBJ2-3,TRBV4-3,CASSQDGRGSTDTQYF,TGCGCCAGCAGCCAAGATGGAAGGGGCAGCACAGATACGCAGTATTTT
NA,14,many,TRBJ1-5,TRBV5-1,CASSLGEEGKAQHF,TGCGCCAGCAGCTTGGGGGAAGAAGGTAAGGCCCAGCATTTT
TRBD1,15,many,TRBJ2-7,TRBV7-9,CASRDTGTGVYEQYF,TGTGCCAGCAGGGACACCGGGACAGGGGTTTACGAGCAGTACTTC
NA,14,many,TRBJ2-6,TRBV20-1,CSVGGRSGANVLTF,TGCAGTGTCGGAGGGCGCTCTGGGGCCAACGTCCTGACTTTC
NA,16,NA,TRBJ1-3,TRBV12-5,CASGFFGQTSGNTIYF,TGTGCTAGTGGTTTTTTTGGGCAGACCTCTGGAAACACCATATATTTT
TRBD2,16,many,TRBJ2-1,TRBV29-1,CSVALGLAGGRNEQFF,TGCAGCGTTGCCCTGGGACTAGCGGGAGGGCGGAATGAGCAGTTCTTC
TRBD1,16,NA,TRBJ2-7,TRBV5-1,CASSPAPDRGYYEQYF,TGCGCCAGCAGCCCTGCTCCGGACAGGGGGTACTACGAGCAGTACTTC
NA,15,many,TRBJ2-2,TRBV4-3,CASSQTRILLGELFF,TGCGCCAGCAGCCAGACTAGAATCCTGTTGGGGGAGCTGTTTTTT
NA,16,many,TRBJ2-7,TRBV3-1,CASSQEESGRHYEQYF,TGTGCCAGCAGCCAAGAGGAGAGCGGGCGACACTACGAGCAGTACTTC
NA,16,many,TRBJ2-6,TRBV25-1,CASSERYFSGANVLTF,TGTGCCAGCAGTGAGCGTTATTTCTCTGGGGCCAACGTCCTGACTTTC
NA,15,many,TRBJ2-3,TRBV5-5,CASSIRGDVADTQYF,TGTGCCAGCAGTATCAGAGGGGATGTAGCAGATACGCAGTATTTT
NA,14,many,TRBJ2-5,TRBV29-1,CSVESGGSVETQYF,TGCAGCGTTGAATCGGGGGGCTCGGTAGAGACCCAGTACTTC
NA,13,NA,TRBJ2-1,TRBV7-7,CASSLDIYNEQFF,TGTGCCAGCAGCTTAGATATATACAATGAGCAGTTCTTC
TRBD2,15,many,TRBJ2-2,TRBV9,CASGTSGSNTGELFF,TGTGCCAGCGGGACTAGCGGGTCGAACACCGGGGAGCTGTTTTTT
NA,12,many,TRBJ1-6,TRBV29-1,CSVRTADSPLHF,TGCAGCGTTCGTACCGCGGATTCACCCCTCCACTTT
TRBD2,15,NA,TRBJ2-7,TRBV5-1,CASSLGSGQTYEQYF,TGCGCCAGCAGCTTGGGTAGCGGGCAAACCTACGAGCAGTACTTC
NA,12,NA,TRBJ2-3,TRBV4-3,CASSQEGDTQYF,TGCGCCAGCAGCCAAGAGGGGGATACGCAGTATTTT
TRBD1,15,NA,TRBJ2-7,TRBV28,CASSTNRDRAYEQYF,TGTGCCAGCAGTACAAACCGGGACAGGGCTTACGAGCAGTACTTC
NA,15,NA,TRBJ2-5,TRBV20-1,CSARDWVVVQETQYF,TGCAGTGCTAGAGATTGGGTGGTAGTCCAAGAGACCCAGTACTTC
TRBD2,17,many,TRBJ2-5,TRBV9,CASSTGVVAGAQETQYF,TGTGCCAGCAGCACAGGGGTAGTAGCGGGGGCCCAAGAGACCCAGTACTTC
TRBD2,16,many,TRBJ2-7,TRBV7-2,CASSLVSSGGPYEQYF,TGTGCCAGCAGCTTAGTTTCTAGCGGGGGGCCCTACGAGCAGTACTTC
TRBD1,13,few,TRBJ2-3,TRBV30,CAATGGSTDTQYF,TGTGCCGCAACAGGGGGTAGCACAGATACGCAGTATTTT
NA,14,NA,TRBJ2-1,TRBV6-2/TRBV6-3,CANSYSSTGSEQFF,TGTGCCAACAGTTACTCATCGACAGGTTCTGAGCAGTTCTTC
NA,13,many,TRBJ2-1,TRBV28,CASSFGRVNEQFF,TGTGCCAGCAGTTTTGGCAGGGTGAATGAGCAGTTCTTC
NA,13,many,TRBJ1-1,TRBV5-1,CASSSQGNPEAFF,TGCGCCAGCAGCTCCCAAGGGAACCCTGAAGCTTTCTTT
NA,14,medium-sized,TRBJ1-1,TRBV27,CASSSSTRLHEAFF,TGTGCCAGCAGTTCCTCGACCAGACTGCATGAAGCTTTCTTT
NA,14,NA,TRBJ2-6,TRBV29-1,CSATGEAGANVLTF,TGCAGCGCCACAGGGGAGGCTGGGGCCAACGTCCTGACTTTC
NA,13,many,TRBJ2-3,TRBV7-2,CASSLNRMDTQYF,TGTGCCAGCAGCTTAAACCGAATGGATACGCAGTATTTT